The 16 T cell receptor beta chains reported below all come from one sample, sequenced in a study of blood T cells in healthy people across ages. The second PCR ran about 6 to 12 cycles with a sample-barcoded 5' primer and J-beta primers. TCRdb processed the 5' RACE reads anew with MiXCR; each CDR3 protein has one entry. The repertoire consists of some 550,000 distinct CDR3 sequences, with around half occurring once and the leading ten covering 20% to 25%. Material for sequencing was blood. These receptors were taken from a man older than 75 in good health.

This chain links TRBV4-3 with TRBJ2-5; D might be TRBD2 (6 bases). The CDR3 loop spans 15 amino acids. The germline V and J ends were trimmed by 0 bases and 5 bases, with 13 bases remaining between them. Germline V gene lookup returns CDR1 LGHNA and CDR2 YSLEER. Here the CDR3 DNA reads TGCGCCAGCAGCCAAGAACGGGTTCGGGGGGAGACCCAGTACTTC. The encoded protein is CASSQERVRGETQYF.

This clonotype was counted between two and nine times. The CDR3 loop reads CASSVLAGVTDTQYF. The CDR3 nucleotides are TGTGCCAGCAGCGTCTTAGCGGGAGTTACAGATACGCAGTATTTT. The chain has TRBV9 and TRBJ2-3, with 9 bases matching TRBD2. V lost 2 bases and J lost 3; bases outside the gene matches: 4. From germline, CDR1 is SGDLS and CDR2 YYNGEE. The CDR3 spans 15 residues.

This clonotype has more than one count but fewer than ten. The V gene is TRBV18, the J gene TRBJ2-7; TRBD2 agrees at 7 bases. Looked up from germline, CDR1 is KGHSH and CDR2 is LQKENI. The CDR3 covers 13 residues. The V segment lost 5 bases and the J segment 4 bases; nucleotides outside the gene matches: 5. The CDR3 DNA is TGTGCCAGCTCAACCGCGGGAGTGTACGAGCAGTACTTC. Translation gives CASSTAGVYEQYF. The full variable domain, completed using reference TRBV18 and TRBJ2-7, is NAGVMQNPRHLVRRRGQEARLRCSPMKGHSHVYWYRQLPEEGLKFMVYLQKENIIDESGMPKERFSAEFPKEGPSILRIQQVVRGDSAAYFCASSTAGVYEQYFGPGTRLTVT.

This clonotype was seen a handful of times. The DNA for the CDR3 is TGCCTGCCCAGTACCATGAACACTGAAGCTTTCTTT. It encodes CLPSTMNTEAFF. The chain recombines TRBV20-1 with TRBJ1-1, with D unresolved. The CDR3 length is 12 residues. Germline assignment: CDR1 DFQATT and CDR2 SNEGSKA (reference sequence).

The sample holds a few counts of this clonotype. This sequence may be a read error, since a much larger clone differs from it by one base. The V and J genes are TRBV6-5 and TRBJ2-3; maybe TRBD2 (6 bases). Germline-derived CDR1 and CDR2 are MNHEY and SVGAGI. The CDR3 runs to 15 residues. The CDR3 region has the DNA TGTGTCAGCACCCCTCTCGCGTCCGGGGGAGATACGCAGTATTTT. It specifies CVSTPLASGGDTQYF.

V and J are TRBV5-1 and TRBJ2-5, with unresolved D. V lost 0 bases to trimming and J lost 10 bases, with 7 bases between them. Germline CDR1 SGHRS, CDR2 YFSETQ. The CDR3 consists of 11 residues. CDR3 residues: CASSLVGFQYF. The CDR3 DNA follows: TGCGCCAGCAGCTTGGTCGGATTCCAGTACTTC.

This clonotype was observed a single time. V and J are TRBV7-3 and TRBJ2-6; D is undetermined. V was trimmed by 2 bases and J by 2 bases, leaving 7 bases between them. This CDR3 has 15 residues. Germline CDR1 is SGHTA and CDR2 is FQGTGA. CDR3 DNA: TGTGCCAGCAGCTTAGGGGTTCCTGGGGCCAACGTCCTGACTTTC. This encodes CASSLGVPGANVLTF.

This clonotype was observed a handful of times. The chain employs TRBV7-2 and TRBJ2-4, with a weak D call TRBD2 (6 bases). V lost 5 bases, J lost 3 bases, and 20 bases lay in between. The CDR3 runs to 17 residues. Germline lookup yields CDR1 SGHTA and CDR2 FQGNSA. Here the CDR3 DNA reads TGTGCCAGCAGCCCCTATGTGCGGAGGGTTAGCAAAAACATTCAGTACTTC. This codes for CASSPYVRRVSKNIQYF.

In this sample, this clonotype turned up many times. This chain connects TRBV6-5 to TRBJ2-1; 11 positions agree with TRBD2. CDR1 is MNHEY and CDR2 is SVGAGI in the germline V gene. CDR3 length: 16 amino acids. J lost 3 bases, V lost 5 bases, and 6 bases had no gene match. As DNA, the CDR3 is TGTGCCAGCAGTGGGGGGACTAGCGGTTTCTACAATGAGCAGTTCTTC. Translated, it gives CASSGGTSGFYNEQFF.

As for this clonotype: The germline gene is not matched at one end of the junction; a read error may be the cause. The genes are TRBV9 and TRBJ1-2, with 10 bases that match TRBD1. The germline gives CDR1 SGDLS, CDR2 YYNGEE. This CDR3 spans 15 amino acids. CDR3 sequence (DNA): TGTGCTAGCAGCGACTGGACAGGGGGTTACTATGGCTACACCTTC. Amino acids: CASSDWTGGYYGYTF.

The table lists this clonotype with a few counts. The gene calls are TRBV20-1 and TRBJ1-6; D may be TRBD1 (6 bases). Trimming left V 5 bases short and J 9 bases short, with 20 bases between. The CDR3 covers 15 residues. CDR1 is DFQATT and CDR2 is SNEGSKA in the germline V gene (reference sequence). CDR3 sequence reads: CSAAVQGTPGSPLHF. CDR3 sequence (DNA): TGCAGTGCTGCGGTACAGGGAACACCAGGTTCACCCCTCCACTTT.

This clonotype was counted only a few times. The CDR3 here is CSARSGLAGYNEQFF. Written as DNA, the CDR3 is TGCAGTGCTCGGTCGGGACTAGCGGGGTACAATGAGCAGTTCTTC. The chain couples TRBV20-1 to TRBJ2-1; 13 positions agree with TRBD2. CDR3 size: 15 residues. CDR1 and CDR2 from the germline V gene are DFQATT and SNEGSKA (reference sequence). Unmatched junction bases numbered 5, after V lost 5 bases and J lost 4 bases.

The V and J genes are TRBV7-2 and TRBJ2-7; possible D gene TRBD2, 5 bases. Trimming stripped 4 bases from V and 0 bases from J, with 19 bases between. The CDR3 has 17 residues. CDR1 and CDR2 (germline): SGHTA, FQGNSA. CDR3 sequence reads: CASSSRAATAASYEQYF. The CDR3, as DNA: TGTGCCAGCAGCTCAAGGGCGGCTACAGCGGCCTCCTACGAGCAGTACTTC. The full variable domain, in which reference TRBV7-2 and TRBJ2-7 provide the parts outside the CDR3, is GAGVSQSPSNKVTEKGKDVELRCDPISGHTALYWYRQSLGQGLEFLIYFQGNSAPDKSGLPSDRFSAERTGGSVSTLTIQRTQQEDSAVYLCASSSRAATAASYEQYFGPGTRLTVT.

In its sample, this clonotype was seen a few times. The rearrangement uses TRBV15 and TRBJ1-5; D not resolved. Trimming pared 8 bases from V and 4 bases from J, leaving 18 bases between. This CDR3 region has 15 residues. CDR1 and CDR2 (germline): LNHNV, YYDKDF (reference sequence). CDR3 bases: TGTGCCACCTCCCCGGGCCCCGGAGGGAATCAGCCCCAGCATTTT. Amino acid sequence: CATSPGPGGNQPQHF.

The rearrangement uses TRBV28 and TRBJ2-3; D may be TRBD2 (5 bases). Germline-derived CDR1 and CDR2 are MDHEN and SYDVKM. The length of the CDR3 is 15 residues. The V and J ends lost 5 bases and 8 bases respectively, with 20 bases between them. The CDR3 DNA is TGTGCCAGCAGTGTACCACATGGCAACGGAGGTACGCAGTATTTT. Encoded protein: CASSVPHGNGGTQYF.

This clonotype was observed at least ten times. The rearrangement joins TRBV6-6 to TRBJ2-5; possibly TRBD1 or TRBD2 for D (6 bases each). The CDR3 is 15 residues long. The V end lost 0 bases, the J end lost 4 bases, and 12 bases lay between the germline ends. Germline lookup yields CDR1 MNHNY and CDR2 SVGAGI (reference sequence). For the CDR3, the DNA is TGTGCCAGCAGTTACTCGGGGGGCGGTTCAGAGACCCAGTACTTC. Translated, it gives CASSYSGGGSETQYF.